This record looks at one T cell receptor beta chain sequence and its context. This sample is part of a study of control samples from healthy donors and cancer patients. Profiling relied on immunoSEQ multiplex PCR, and the TCRdb table lists in-frame clones only, not all of them. The table shows 60,000 to 75,000 clones, with roughly 86% occurring only once. Germline V gives CDR1 SGHTA, CDR2 FQGNSA. Trimming removed 0 bases at V and 10 bases at J, with 10 bases between. The CDR3 runs to 13 residues. The V gene is TRBV7-2, the J gene TRBJ2-1, with D tentatively TRBD1 (6 bases). The specimen was PBMCs. This TCR was recovered from a woman aged 50 to 60 with head and neck cancer. The CDR3 DNA follows: TGTGCCAGCAGCTTAGCCCCGACAGGCGAGCAGTTCTTC. Translation: CASSLAPTGEQFF.